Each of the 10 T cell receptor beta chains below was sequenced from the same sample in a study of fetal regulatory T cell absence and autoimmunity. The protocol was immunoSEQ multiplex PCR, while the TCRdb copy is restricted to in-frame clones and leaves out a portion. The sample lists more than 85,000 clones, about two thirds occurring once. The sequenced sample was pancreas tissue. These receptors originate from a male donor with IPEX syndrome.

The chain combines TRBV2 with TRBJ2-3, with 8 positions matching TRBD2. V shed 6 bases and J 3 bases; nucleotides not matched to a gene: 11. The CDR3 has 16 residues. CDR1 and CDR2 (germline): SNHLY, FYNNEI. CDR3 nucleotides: TGTGCCAGCAGCGCGGTAGCGGGACCGAGTACAGATACGCAGTATTTT. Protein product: CASSAVAGPSTDTQYF.

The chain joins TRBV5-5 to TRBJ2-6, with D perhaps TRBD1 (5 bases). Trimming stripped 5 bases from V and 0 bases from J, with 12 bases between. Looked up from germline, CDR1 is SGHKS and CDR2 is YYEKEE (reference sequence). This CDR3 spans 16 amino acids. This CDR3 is CASRPAQGSGANVLTF. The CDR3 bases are TGTGCCAGCAGGCCCGCCCAGGGCTCTGGGGCCAACGTCCTGACTTTC.

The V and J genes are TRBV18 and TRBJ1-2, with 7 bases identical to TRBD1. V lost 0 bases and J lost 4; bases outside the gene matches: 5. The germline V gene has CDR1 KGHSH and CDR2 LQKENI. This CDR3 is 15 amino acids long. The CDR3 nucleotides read TGTGCCAGCTCACCACCGCGGGACAGATTCTATGGCTACACCTTC. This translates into CASSPPRDRFYGYTF.

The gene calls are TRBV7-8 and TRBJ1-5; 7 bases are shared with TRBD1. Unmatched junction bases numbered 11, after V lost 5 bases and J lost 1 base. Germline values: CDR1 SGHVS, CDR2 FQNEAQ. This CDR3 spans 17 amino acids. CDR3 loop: CASSDTTGEFSNQPQHF. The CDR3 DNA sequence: TGTGCCAGCAGCGATACTACAGGGGAGTTCAGCAATCAGCCCCAGCATTTT.

The CDR3 region is CAWSTGTGDEQYF. CDR3 nucleotide sequence: TGTGCCTGGAGTACGGGGACAGGGGACGAGCAGTACTTC. V usage is TRBV30 and J usage is TRBJ2-7; 10 bases align to TRBD1. Losses at the gene ends were 2 bases for V and 5 bases for J; bases not matched to a gene: 3. Germline CDR1 is GTSNPN and CDR2 is SVGIG (reference sequence). The CDR3 contains 13 residues.

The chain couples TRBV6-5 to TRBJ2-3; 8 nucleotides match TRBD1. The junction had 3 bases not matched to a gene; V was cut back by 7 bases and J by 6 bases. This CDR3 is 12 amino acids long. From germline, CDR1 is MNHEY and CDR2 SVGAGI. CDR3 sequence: CASKTGVDTQYF. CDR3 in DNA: TGTGCCAGCAAGACAGGGGTCGATACGCAGTATTTT.

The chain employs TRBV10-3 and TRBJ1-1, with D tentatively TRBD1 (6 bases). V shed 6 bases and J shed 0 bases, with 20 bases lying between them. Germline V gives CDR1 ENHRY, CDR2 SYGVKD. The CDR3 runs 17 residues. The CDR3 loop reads CAIRSSRRGKMNTEAFF. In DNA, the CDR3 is TGTGCCATCAGATCGTCCCGCAGGGGCAAAATGAACACTGAAGCTTTCTTT.

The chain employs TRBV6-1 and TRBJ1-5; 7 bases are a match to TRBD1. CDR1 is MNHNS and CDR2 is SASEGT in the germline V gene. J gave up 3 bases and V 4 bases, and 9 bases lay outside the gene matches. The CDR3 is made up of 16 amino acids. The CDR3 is CASSGETGRYNQPQHF. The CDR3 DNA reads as TGTGCCAGCAGTGGGGAGACAGGGCGTTACAATCAGCCCCAGCATTTT.

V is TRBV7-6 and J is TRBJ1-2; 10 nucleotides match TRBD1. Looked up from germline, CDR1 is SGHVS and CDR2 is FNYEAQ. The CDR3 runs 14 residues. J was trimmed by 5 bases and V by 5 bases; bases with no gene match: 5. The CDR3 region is CASSPDRGLYGYTF. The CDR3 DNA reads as TGTGCCAGCAGCCCCGACAGGGGGCTATATGGCTACACCTTC.

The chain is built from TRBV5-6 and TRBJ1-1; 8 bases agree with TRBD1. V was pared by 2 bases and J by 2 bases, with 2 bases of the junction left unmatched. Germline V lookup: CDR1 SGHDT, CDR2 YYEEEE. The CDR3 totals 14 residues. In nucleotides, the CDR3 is TGTGCCAGCAGCTTCGGACAGGGAAACACTGAAGCTTTCTTT. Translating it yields CASSFGQGNTEAFF.